The clone carrying this TCR beta chain has a handful of counts. No antigen is known for it. The data belong to a study of identical twins. Study-level results: Abundant cord blood beta clonotypes carried fewer insertions; memory repertoires showed none. Models came in too low on out-of-frame TCR alpha sharing in monozygotic twins.

The CDR3 spans 14 residues. Trimming took off 8 bases at V and 5 bases at J, with 15 bases between the two ends. TCRdb re-derived calls from the 5' RACE reads in MiXCR, one entry per CDR3 protein. The repertoire holds approximately 490,000 distinct CDR3 sequences, with about 20% as singletons. These records were also assigned to another study, of yellow fever vaccine responses in identical twins.

Sequencing input: CD4+ T cells sorted from blood. The chain employs TRBV12-3 or TRBV12-4 and TRBJ2-2, with a tentative D call TRBD1 (5 bases). This TCR derives from a woman between 18 and 29 years old in good health. The CDR3 nucleotides read TGTGCCAGCGAACTCCAGGGCATAACCGGGGAGCTGTTTTTT. Amino acid sequence: CASELQGITGELFF.